This is a list of T cell receptor beta chains from one sample in a study of cytomegalovirus exposure and HLA in healthy donors. TCRdb keeps only in-frame clones here, not all; method: immunoSEQ multiplex PCR. This table has under 250,000 clones, 76% appearing once. Sequencing input: PBMCs. The receptors stem from a man aged 18 to 30 in good health and CMV-seronegative. The conserved cysteine and the conserved F or W are not part of the CDR3 here. Size tells how often a clone was seen (once, few, many) or the class of an expanded clone, and some rows leave it out.

clone_size j_call v_call cdr3_aa
- TRBJ2-3 TRBV2 ASIGISRGTDTQY
few TRBJ2-3 TRBV2 ASSESGGTTDTQY
- TRBJ1-2 TRBV11-2 ASTGTGTGYT
few TRBJ2-1 TRBV30 ACLDSWVQF
once TRBJ1-4 TRBV29-1 SVSPPTGGLF
- TRBJ2-1 TRBV27 ASSLSSRNNEQF
- TRBJ1-1 TRBV5-4 ASSSGTGYTEAF
- TRBJ1-2 TRBV10-3 AISDRTGGTKGYT
- TRBJ2-7 TRBV14 ASSRGTGRKRPAYEQY
few TRBJ2-5 TRBV6-5 ASSYSWTQLRETQY
- TRBJ1-1 TRBV5-1 ASSFLGANTEAF
- TRBJ1-2 TRBV7-3 ASSLDRGNYGYT
- TRBJ1-5 TRBV27 ASSFGTALNQPQH
- TRBJ2-3 TRBV10-3 AISKLAADTDTQY
- TRBJ2-3 TRBV6-1 ASKPGLAAKDTQY
- TRBJ2-3 TRBV28 ASSQGTGEDRVADTQY
- TRBJ1-2 TRBV11-2 ASSSWTATGSLYT
- TRBJ2-2 TRBV18 ASSPGTGPTGELF
- TRBJ2-2 TRBV7-7 ASSLAPGVGTGELF
- TRBJ2-1 TRBV30 AWSVGANEQF